This T cell receptor beta chain was captured in a study of blood T cells in healthy people across ages. Study-wide findings and caveats: Per million T cells, TCR beta diversity dropped roughly linearly as age increased.

PCR was performed a second time for about 7 to 12 cycles using a sample-barcoded 5' primer and a J-beta primer mix. All cDNA molecules were each tagged by a template-switch adaptor with 12 random nucleotides. At least 3 million CDR3-containing paired-end reads were obtained per sample. TCRdb analysed the 5' RACE reads with MiXCR anew, one entry per CDR3 protein. Of about 1.6 million distinct CDR3 sequences in the sample, about 35% were seen once. At least ten counts were recorded for this clonotype. Its antigen is unidentified. The CDR3 is 17 amino acids. V gave up 8 bases and J gave up 4 bases, with 25 bases separating them. CDR1 ENHRY and CDR2 SYGVKD come from the germline V gene.

Source material: blood. This sequence originates from a woman between 25 and 40 years old in good health. The V gene is TRBV10-3, the J gene TRBJ2-3; D may be TRBD2 (6 bases). CDR3: CAISSQPGAGYADTQYF. The CDR3 DNA sequence: TGTGCCATCTCGTCCCAACCAGGAGCGGGTTACGCAGATACGCAGTATTTT.